A selection of T cell receptor beta chains follows, all from one sample in a study of cytomegalovirus exposure and HLA in healthy donors. Produced via immunoSEQ multiplex PCR; TCRdb's table is partial and in-frame only. The sample includes about 130,000 clones. The sample was PBMCs. These receptors were obtained from a woman between 35 and 50 years old in good health and CMV-seropositive. Both conserved end residues are trimmed from each CDR3.

length	V	J	CDR3
11	TRBV28	TRBJ1-5	ASSATRDQPQH
13	TRBV19	TRBJ2-6	ASLDRGPGANVLT
12	TRBV27	TRBJ2-7	ASSFQVFPYEQY
13	TRBV10-3	TRBJ1-5	AISAEGGGNQPQH
13	TRBV30	TRBJ1-2	AWSQTGDRGDGYT
12	TRBV5-6	-	ASSSGQGTYEQY
12	TRBV27	TRBJ2-1	ASGLAGAYNEQF
12	TRBV15	TRBJ1-1	ATSRHTGGTEAF
12	TRBV5-1	TRBJ2-1	ASSLTSGSDEQF
10	TRBV11-2	TRBJ2-7	ASSYWGDEQY
13	TRBV6-5	TRBJ1-5	ASSPHGGAYQPQH
13	TRBV27	TRBJ2-3	ASTHMGLARDTQY
14	TRBV11-2	TRBJ1-3	ASSFVTAGVGNTIY
13	TRBV12-5	TRBJ2-3	ASGPGLATTDTQY
13	TRBV14	TRBJ1-2	ASSQLVDRSYGYT
14	TRBV6-5	TRBJ2-2	ASSYGRLASTGELF
14	TRBV27	TRBJ2-5	ASSRTGGAIQETQY
12	TRBV5-1	TRBJ2-5	ASSLTGGVETQY
11	TRBV28	TRBJ2-1	ASSLETSSEQF
13	TRBV6-4	TRBJ2-7	ASSSPHREIYEQY
13	TRBV10-1	TRBJ2-7	ASSAGTSGTYEQY
14	TRBV6-5	TRBJ2-2	ASSYSGLAGSGELF
10	TRBV29-1	TRBJ2-7	SVGSSSYEQY
14	TRBV5-1	TRBJ2-3	ASSLWVAGATDTQY
14	TRBV4-1	TRBJ2-3	ASSRYSGGSTDTQY
9	TRBV27	TRBJ2-7	ASSFRQLMY
10	TRBV19	TRBJ1-1	AIGRQGTEAF
12	TRBV7-6	TRBJ1-1	ASSSTGGLTEAF
13	TRBV5-1	TRBJ2-7	ASSESTGRPNEQY